The rows below give T cell receptor beta chains drawn from one sample of a study of blood T cell repertoires in COVID-19. The method was immunoSEQ multiplex PCR; TCRdb's version includes in-frame clones alone and lacks a portion of them. This sample has about 77,000 clones, with about 80% found just once. The sequencing sample was made of peripheral blood. The source is a woman aged 70-85 years with acute or convalescent COVID-19. The CDR3 runs from the conserved cysteine through the conserved F or W. Fields, in order: CDR3 DNA, CDR3 protein, J gene, clone size, D gene, V gene. D genes are given only for firm matches. A clone size is listed for some rows: how often the clone was seen (once, few, many), or a class if it is expanded.

TGCGCCAGCAGCCAACAGGGGCCTACTGAAGCTTTCTTT CASSQQGPTEAFF TRBJ1-1 . . TRBV4-1
TGTGCCAGCAGCGTGGGCAAGAGCTCCTACAATGAGCAGTTCTTC CASSVGKSSYNEQFF TRBJ2-1 . . TRBV9
TGTGCCACCAGTGATCCCCACGGGGACAGTGACAATGAGCAGTTCTTC CATSDPHGDSDNEQFF TRBJ2-1 . TRBD1 TRBV24-1
TGTGCCAGCAGTTTACTAGCGTCCTACGAGCAGTACTTC CASSLLASYEQYF TRBJ2-7 . . TRBV12-3/TRBV12-4
TGTGCCAGCAGCTTGGAACTACGTCCGGAGACCCAGTACTTC CASSLELRPETQYF TRBJ2-5 . . TRBV5-4
TGTGCCAGCAGCCAAGTGGGGGCAAGCAATCAGCCCCAGCATTTT CASSQVGASNQPQHF TRBJ1-5 . . TRBV4-2
TGTGCCAGCAGCTTAACGGCAGGCTTCAAGAATTCACCCCTCCACTTT CASSLTAGFKNSPLHF TRBJ1-6 . . TRBV7-2
TGTGCCAGCAGTTTAGTTCGGGGGGCGGGTAATTCACCCCTCCACTTT CASSLVRGAGNSPLHF TRBJ1-6 few . TRBV27
TGTGCCAGCTGGGGCGCGACGGGAAACACCATATATTTT CASWGATGNTIYF TRBJ1-3 . . TRBV7-6
TGTGCCAGCAGTGAAATGGGGGGTACAGATACGCAGTATTTT CASSEMGGTDTQYF TRBJ2-3 . . TRBV6-1
TGTGCCAGCAGCCAGGGACAGCTGTATCAGCCCCAGCATTTT CASSQGQLYQPQHF TRBJ1-5 . TRBD1 TRBV6-6
TGTGCCAGCAGTTCCGGGACAGGGGGGTGGGGAACTGAAGCTTTCTTT CASSSGTGGWGTEAFF TRBJ1-1 . TRBD1 TRBV2
TGTGCCAGCAGTCCGCGACAGGGGAAGGTCCCAGGTGGTGGCTACACCTTC CASSPRQGKVPGGGYTF TRBJ1-2 . TRBD1 TRBV27
TGCGCCAGCAGCACCAGCGGGGGTGACTACAATGAGCAGTTCTTC CASSTSGGDYNEQFF TRBJ2-1 few TRBD2 TRBV4-1
TGTGCCAGCAGTGCCACAGGGGGCGCCGATCTAGAGACCCAGTACTTC CASSATGGADLETQYF TRBJ2-5 . TRBD1 TRBV6-2/TRBV6-3
TGCGCCAGCAGCTTGACAGGAGATGAGCAGTTCTTC CASSLTGDEQFF TRBJ2-1 once . TRBV5-1
TGCGCCAGCAGTCTTCCCTATACAGGGGGGGCAGATACGCAGTATTTT CASSLPYTGGADTQYF TRBJ2-3 . . TRBV5-1
TGTGCCAGCAGCCCTGAGCCGGGAGCGAATCAGCCCCAGCATTTT CASSPEPGANQPQHF TRBJ1-5 . . TRBV7-2
TGTGCCATCAGTGAACGGGGGAATGAGCAGTTCTTC CAISERGNEQFF TRBJ2-1 . . TRBV10-3
TGTGCCAGCGGACAGGGCAGCGAGCAGTACTTC CASGQGSEQYF TRBJ2-7 . TRBD1 TRBV7-3
TGTGCCAGCAGCATGCCCCGGGACAGTCTGTATGAGCAGTTCTTC CASSMPRDSLYEQFF TRBJ2-1 . . TRBV21-1
TGCGCCAGCAGCTCGGGACAACACAACACTGAAGCTTTCTTT CASSSGQHNTEAFF TRBJ1-1 . . TRBV5-1
TGTGCCAGCAGTGAAGAGATTAGCGGGGGATACAATGAGCAGTTCTTC CASSEEISGGYNEQFF TRBJ2-1 . TRBD2 TRBV2
TGTGCCAGCAGCGCAAGGGACAGGACCTATGGCTACACCTTC CASSARDRTYGYTF TRBJ1-2 once TRBD1 TRBV13
TGCGCCAGCAGCCAAGATCGGGGCACTGAAGCTTTCTTT CASSQDRGTEAFF TRBJ1-1 . . TRBV4-3
TGTGCCAGCAGCCCCGGGACTAGCGGGGGGACTGAGCAGTTCTTC CASSPGTSGGTEQFF TRBJ2-1 . TRBD2 TRBV7-3
TGTGCCACCGGGACAGGTTTCCCAGATACGCAGTATTTT CATGTGFPDTQYF TRBJ2-3 . TRBD1 TRBV19
TGTGCCAGCAGCTCCAGCGGGGGGGCCAGAGAGACCCAGTACTTC CASSSSGGARETQYF TRBJ2-5 . TRBD2 TRBV9
TGTGCCAGCAGTGAATTCAGGGGTAATCAGCCCCAGCATTTT CASSEFRGNQPQHF TRBJ1-5 . . TRBV6-1
TGTGCCAGCAGCCAAGACCAGACAGGCTCTGGCTACACCTTC CASSQDQTGSGYTF TRBJ1-2 . . TRBV3-1/TRBV3-2
TGTGCCAGTAGTATTAGTAGCGGCGGGGGTGAGACCCAGTACTTC CASSISSGGGETQYF TRBJ2-5 . TRBD2 TRBV19
TGTGCCAGCAGTCTCCGGACGGACGGGGCAGATACGCAGTATTTT CASSLRTDGADTQYF TRBJ2-3 . . TRBV27
TGTGCCAGCAGCCCGGACAGGGGACCCTACGAGCAGTACTTC CASSPDRGPYEQYF TRBJ2-7 . TRBD1 TRBV7-2
TGTGCCAGCAGCTTTAGGCTAGCGGGGGACAATGAGCAGTTCTTC CASSFRLAGDNEQFF TRBJ2-1 once TRBD2 TRBV7-9
TGTGCCAGCAGCTTGTTTTCGGGAGGCTCCTACAATGAGCAGTTCTTC CASSLFSGGSYNEQFF TRBJ2-1 . TRBD2 TRBV5-5
TGCGCCAGCAGCTTGGATTTAGCGGGAGGACAAGGCTACACCTTC CASSLDLAGGQGYTF TRBJ1-2 . . TRBV5-1
TGTGCCAGCAGCTTAGCCCAGGGCTACACAGATACGCAGTATTTT CASSLAQGYTDTQYF TRBJ2-3 . . TRBV11-3
TGTGCCAGCAGTGGGGGACAGGGGTACGAGCAGTACTTC CASSGGQGYEQYF TRBJ2-7 . TRBD1 TRBV25-1
TGTGCCAGCAGCAGTGACAGGGCCTATGGCTACACCTTC CASSSDRAYGYTF TRBJ1-2 . TRBD1 TRBV11-2
TGTGCCAGCAGCCAAGAGAGTTCCGGCCTTTCGGGTGAAAAACTGTTTTTT CASSQESSGLSGEKLFF TRBJ1-4 . . TRBV4-2
TGTGCCAGCAGCTTAAACGGGGTGGGTGGAGATACGCAGTATTTT CASSLNGVGGDTQYF TRBJ2-3 . . TRBV7-2
TGTGCCAGCAGTTACGGGACAAGGAATTCACCCCTCCACTTT CASSYGTRNSPLHF TRBJ1-6 . . TRBV6-9
TGTGCCAGCAGCCCTCGGACTAGCGGGGAGTACAATGAGCAGTTCTTC CASSPRTSGEYNEQFF TRBJ2-1 . TRBD2 TRBV3-1/TRBV3-2
TGCGCCAGCAAGGGGGTCGATGGCTACACCTTC CASKGVDGYTF TRBJ1-2 few . TRBV5-1
TGTGCCATAAAGAACGGAGCTAACTATGGCTACACCTTC CAIKNGANYGYTF TRBJ1-2 . . TRBV5-4
TGTGCCAGTAGTATTGCAGGGGGCGCCGGCACTGAAGCTTTCTTT CASSIAGGAGTEAFF TRBJ1-1 . TRBD1 TRBV19
TGTGCCAGCAGCCCCAGGGACAGGGGCCTAGTCTTATATTTT CASSPRDRGLVLYF TRBJ1-3 . TRBD1 TRBV3-1/TRBV3-2